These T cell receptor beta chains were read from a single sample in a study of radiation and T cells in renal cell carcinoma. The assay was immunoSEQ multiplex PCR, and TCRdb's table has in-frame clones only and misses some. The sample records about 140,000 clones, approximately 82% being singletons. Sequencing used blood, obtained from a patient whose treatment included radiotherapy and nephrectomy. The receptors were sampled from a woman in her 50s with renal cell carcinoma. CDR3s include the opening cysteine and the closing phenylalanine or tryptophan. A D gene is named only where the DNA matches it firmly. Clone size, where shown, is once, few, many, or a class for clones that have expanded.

TGTGCCAGCAGCGTCCTTTTCGAGCAGTACTTC CASSVLFEQYF - TRBJ2-7 11 TRBV7-3 -
TGTGCCAGCAGTTGGGTGCAGGGGGTCTCCTACGAGCAGTACTTC CASSWVQGVSYEQYF - TRBJ2-7 15 TRBV28 TRBD1
TGCGCCAGCAGCCAAGATTGGGAGACTAGCGGGCACTCCTACGAGCAGTACTTC CASSQDWETSGHSYEQYF - TRBJ2-7 18 TRBV4-3 TRBD2
TGTGCCAGCAGCTTGGACCTTCTCAACTCCTACGAGCAGTACTTC CASSLDLLNSYEQYF - TRBJ2-7 15 TRBV5-5 -
TGCGCCAGCAGCTTGGACGACACGGCAAACTATGGCTACACCTTC CASSLDDTANYGYTF - TRBJ1-2 15 TRBV5-1 -
TGTGCCAGCAGACCGACTAGCGCGAACACCGGGGAGCTGTTTTTT CASRPTSANTGELFF - TRBJ2-2 15 TRBV4-2 TRBD2
TGTGCCAGCAATCCCGGGACAGGGTTATACGAGCAGTACTTC CASNPGTGLYEQYF - TRBJ2-7 14 TRBV2 TRBD1
TGTGCCAGTAGTATAGGGTCCGGTTGGGGCGAAAAACTGTTTTTT CASSIGSGWGEKLFF - TRBJ1-4 15 TRBV19 -
TGCGCCAGCAGCTTGAATCGGGCAGATACGCAGTATTTT CASSLNRADTQYF once TRBJ2-3 13 TRBV5-1 -
TGTGCCAGCAGCTTGGGACCTGACGATCAGCCCCAGCATTTT CASSLGPDDQPQHF - TRBJ1-5 14 TRBV11-2 -
TGTGCCAGCAGCTCCTTCTCCCACTACGAGCAGTACTTC CASSSFSHYEQYF - TRBJ2-7 13 TRBV7-9 -
TGTGCCATCAGTGAGTCAACACAAGGGGGCGGGGGGCCCCAGCATTTT CAISESTQGGGGPQHF - TRBJ1-5 16 TRBV10-3 TRBD1
TGTGCCAGCAGCTTAGTGGGGGTCGGGACCTACGAGCAGTACTTC CASSLVGVGTYEQYF - TRBJ2-7 15 TRBV7-8 -
TGCGCCAGCAGGAAAGGGGGCGTTTATGAAAAACTGTTTTTT CASRKGGVYEKLFF - TRBJ1-4 14 TRBV5-1 TRBD1
TGTGCCTGGAGTCCGACAGGCTACGGTAATTCACCCCTCCACTTT CAWSPTGYGNSPLHF - TRBJ1-6 15 TRBV30 -
TGTGCCAGCAGCTTGTCCCGGGGGGGCTCCTACAATGAGCAGTTCTTC CASSLSRGGSYNEQFF - TRBJ2-1 16 TRBV5-8 TRBD2
TGTGCCAGCAGCGGAATCCTAGGAGAGCAGTACTTC CASSGILGEQYF - TRBJ2-7 12 TRBV5-6 -
TGCGCCAGCGGGGGGGGAGGGGCCTACGAGCAGTACTTC CASGGGGAYEQYF - TRBJ2-7 13 TRBV10-2 TRBD2
TGTGCCAGCGATAAAACTAGCTACGAGCAGTACTTC CASDKTSYEQYF - TRBJ2-7 12 TRBV2 -
TGTGCCAGCAGAGAAACCGGGGGAAAAGAGACCCAGTACTTC CASRETGGKETQYF - TRBJ2-5 14 TRBV6-6 -
TGTGCCAGCAGTGAAGACAGGGGGAATTCACCCCTCCACTTT CASSEDRGNSPLHF - TRBJ1-6 14 TRBV6-1 TRBD1
TGCGCCAGCAGCTTGGTCCAGGGATTGGCTGAAGCTTTCTTT CASSLVQGLAEAFF - TRBJ1-1 14 TRBV5-1 -
TGTGCCAGCAGTTACAGGGCAGGTGAAGCTTTCTTT CASSYRAGEAFF - TRBJ1-1 12 TRBV6-6 -
TGCAGTGCTAAGGCCGAAGGGATGCACACCTTC CSAKAEGMHTF once TRBJ1-2 11 TRBV20-1 -
TGTGCCATCAGTGTGGAAGTCTGGGAGAAAGACACCGGGGAGCTGTTTTTT CAISVEVWEKDTGELFF - TRBJ2-2 17 TRBV10-3 -
TGCGCCAGCAGCCTCACAGGGGGCGAAGAGACCCAGTACTTC CASSLTGGEETQYF - TRBJ2-5 14 TRBV4-3 TRBD1
TGTGCCAGCAGCTTGAGCGCAGGGGGGGAACAGGAGACCCAGTACTTC CASSLSAGGEQETQYF - TRBJ2-5 16 TRBV5-4 -
TGTGCCAGCAGTTACTCGACAGGGATAAACACCGGGGAGCTGTTTTTT CASSYSTGINTGELFF - TRBJ2-2 16 TRBV6-5 TRBD1
TGTGCCAGCAGTGACGCTGGGGCCAACGTCCTGACTTTC CASSDAGANVLTF - TRBJ2-6 13 TRBV6-1 -
TGTGCTTTGGTCACCTCTGGGGCCAACGTCCTGACTTTC CALVTSGANVLTF - TRBJ2-6 13 TRBV7-2 -
TGTGCCAGCAGCTTACGGGACAGGGAAGAGACCCAGTACTTC CASSLRDREETQYF - TRBJ2-5 14 TRBV7-2 TRBD1
TGTGCCACCAGCAGAGATGCGACCAGCATGCAGCCCCAGCATTTT CATSRDATSMQPQHF - TRBJ1-5 15 TRBV15 -
TGTGCCAGCTCACCGCAGACGGGGGGTAACACCGGGGAGCTGTTTTTT CASSPQTGGNTGELFF - TRBJ2-2 16 TRBV18 TRBD2
TGCGCCAGCAGCCAAGATATAGGGAGTAGGGGACCCCTCCACTTT CASSQDIGSRGPLHF - TRBJ1-6 15 TRBV4-3 -
TGTGCCAGCAGGGGACGGAACACTGAAGCTTTCTTT CASRGRNTEAFF - TRBJ1-1 12 TRBV2 -
TGTGCCAGCAGCGTAGCGGTGGGGGCATACAATGAGCAGTTCTTC CASSVAVGAYNEQFF - TRBJ2-1 15 TRBV9 -
TGTGCCAGCAGCCAAGCGACAGGCCAAGAGACCCAGTACTTC CASSQATGQETQYF - TRBJ2-5 14 TRBV14 -
TGCAGCGTTGATCAGGGGGCAGGAAACACCATATATTTT CSVDQGAGNTIYF - TRBJ1-3 13 TRBV29-1 TRBD1
TGTGCCAGCATGGACAGGGGGGTGTACAATGAGCAGTTCTTC CASMDRGVYNEQFF - TRBJ2-1 14 TRBV7-8 TRBD1
TGTGCCATCGATGACGGATACACTGAAGCTTTCTTT CAIDDGYTEAFF - TRBJ1-1 12 TRBV10-3 -
TGTGCCAGCAATGGGGGGACAGATACGCAGTATTTT CASNGGTDTQYF - TRBJ2-3 12 TRBV9 -
TGCGCCAGCAGCCAAGACGTCACAACTAACTATGGCTACACCTTC CASSQDVTTNYGYTF - TRBJ1-2 15 TRBV4-3 -
TGTGCCGTGAAGTCAGGGGGCGATGGCCACACCTTC CAVKSGGDGHTF - TRBJ1-2 12 TRBV25-1 TRBD1
TGCGCCAGCAGCTTGGGTTGGACTAGCGTTTACAATGAGCAGTTCTTC CASSLGWTSVYNEQFF - TRBJ2-1 16 TRBV5-1 TRBD2
TGTGCCAGCGGCCGACTGGGGGTGGGCTACACCTTC CASGRLGVGYTF - TRBJ1-2 12 TRBV6-5 -
TGTGCCAGCAGCCTCTTTGGGACAGGGAGCTCCTACGAGCAGTACTTC CASSLFGTGSSYEQYF - TRBJ2-7 16 TRBV7-9 TRBD1
TGTGCCACACAGGACAGGGGGCGGGAGACCCAGTACTTC CATQDRGRETQYF - TRBJ2-5 13 TRBV6-5 TRBD1
TGCGCCAGCAGCCAATCGGGACCGACGAACACCGGGGAGCTGTTTTTT CASSQSGPTNTGELFF once TRBJ2-2 16 TRBV4-1 -
TGCAGCGTTAACAGGGGAGGAGGTGAAGCTTTCTTT CSVNRGGGEAFF few TRBJ1-1 12 TRBV29-1 TRBD1
TGCAGCGTTACTCACAGCGGCTTCGGGGAAGGCTACACCTTC CSVTHSGFGEGYTF once TRBJ1-2 14 TRBV29-1 -